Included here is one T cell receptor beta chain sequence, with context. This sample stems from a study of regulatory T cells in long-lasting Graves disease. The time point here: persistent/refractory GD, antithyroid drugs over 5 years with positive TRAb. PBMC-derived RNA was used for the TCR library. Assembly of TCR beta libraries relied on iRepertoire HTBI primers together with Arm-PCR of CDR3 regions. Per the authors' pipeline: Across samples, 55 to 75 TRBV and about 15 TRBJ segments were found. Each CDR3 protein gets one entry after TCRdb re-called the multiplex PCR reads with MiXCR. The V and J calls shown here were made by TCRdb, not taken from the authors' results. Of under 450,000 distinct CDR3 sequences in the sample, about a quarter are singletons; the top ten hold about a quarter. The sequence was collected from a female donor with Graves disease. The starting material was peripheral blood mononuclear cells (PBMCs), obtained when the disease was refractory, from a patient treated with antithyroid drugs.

The CDR3 reads CASSPGTAALRINSPLHF. In DNA, the CDR3 is TGTGCCAGCAGCCCCGGGACAGCCGCCTTAAGGATCAATTCACCCCTCCACTTT. The chain is built from TRBV28 and TRBJ1-6; 7 nucleotides agree with TRBD1. After removal of 6 bases from V and 7 bases from J, the junction contained 18 bases not matched to a gene. The germline V gene encodes CDR1 MDHEN and CDR2 SYDVKM. The CDR3 is made up of 18 amino acids.